This TCR beta chain appears in the sequencing data of a study of T cells expressing NK-cell markers. On the study more broadly: Sorted CD3+CD56+NKG2C+, CD3+CD56+NKG2C- and CD3+CD56-NKG2C+ T cells provided the TCR beta repertoires.

After re-calling the 5' RACE reads, TCRdb lists one entry per CDR3 protein, DNA absent. This table holds 150,000 to 180,000 distinct CDR3 sequences. Sequenced sample: blood T cells: a sorted CD56 or NKG2C T cell subset, CD4+ or CD8+ T cells, or bulk PBMC T cells (not recorded which). This sequence originates from a woman aged 45-59 years in good health.

The CDR3 sequence: CASSFNPAGEYGTQYF. The rearrangement joins TRBV27 to TRBJ2-3; TCRdb outputs TRBD2, but without DNA this stays unchecked. CDR1 MNHEY and CDR2 SMNVEV come from the germline V gene (reference sequence). This CDR3 spans 16 amino acids.